The 9 T cell receptor beta chains below all came from one sample that was sequenced in a study of blood T cell repertoires in COVID-19. TCRdb keeps only in-frame clones here, not all; method: immunoSEQ multiplex PCR. Among around 220,000 clones, roughly 90% were seen once, and the ten largest hold over 13%. The sequencing input was PBMCs or T cells enriched from blood (not recorded which). Receptor source: a young man who had been exposed to COVID-19.

The V call is TRBV9, the J call TRBJ2-7; no definite D call. This CDR3 has 14 amino acids. CDR1 SGDLS and CDR2 YYNGEE come from the germline V gene. Trimming took 0 bases from V and 0 from J, leaving 7 bases between them. The CDR3, as DNA: TGTGCCAGCAGCGTAGGGGCGCCCTCCTACGAGCAGTACTTC. Its protein is CASSVGAPSYEQYF.

The gene calls are TRBV5-1 and TRBJ2-2, with 8 nucleotides matching TRBD2. Germline lookup yields CDR1 SGHRS and CDR2 YFSETQ. After removal of 4 bases from V and 1 base from J, the junction contained 3 bases not matched to a gene. There are 15 residues in the CDR3. This chain's CDR3 is CASSPGLGNTGELFF. The CDR3 region has the DNA TGCGCCAGCAGCCCGGGACTAGGGAACACCGGGGAGCTGTTTTTT.

This chain connects TRBV19 to TRBJ2-7, with D uncertain. The CDR3 is 13 amino acids. Germline CDR1 LNHDA, CDR2 SQIVND (reference sequence). V gave up 5 bases and J gave up 6 bases, with 14 bases separating them. The CDR3 DNA follows: TGTGCCAGTAGTTTGGGCAGGCTTGGCGAGCAGTACTTC. Its protein product is CASSLGRLGEQYF.

The chain employs TRBV11-2 and TRBJ1-3, with a tentative D call TRBD1 (5 bases). There are 17 residues in the CDR3. The V gene's germline CDR1 is SGHAT and CDR2 FQNNGV. Deletions cut 1 base from V and 0 bases from J, with 13 bases between. The CDR3 bases are TGTGCCAGCAGCTTAGGGGGCTTTTGGGACTCTGGAAACACCATATATTTT. Amino acids: CASSLGGFWDSGNTIYF.

DNA of the CDR3: TGTGCCAGTAGTATTCGACCGGGACAACAAATCCCCCCCTATGGCTACACCTTC. Protein: CASSIRPGQQIPPYGYTF. This chain connects TRBV19 to TRBJ1-2, with a possible D match to TRBD1 (6 bases). The V gene lost 3 bases and the J gene lost 4 bases, with 24 bases spanning the gap. This CDR3 is built from 18 residues. CDR1 and CDR2 (germline): LNHDA, SQIVND (reference sequence).

V is TRBV9 and J is TRBJ2-5; D remains unclear. Germline V gives CDR1 SGDLS, CDR2 YYNGEE. The CDR3 runs 12 residues. Trimming removed 3 bases at V and 1 base at J, with 4 bases between. The CDR3 loop reads CASSAFQETQYF. The CDR3 coding sequence is TGTGCCAGCAGCGCCTTCCAAGAGACCCAGTACTTC.

The V call is TRBV5-1, the J call TRBJ2-1; TRBD2 agrees at 7 bases. CDR1 and CDR2 from the germline V gene are SGHRS and YFSETQ. The trim removed 2 bases at V and 4 bases at J, leaving 6 bases unmatched. The CDR3 has 15 residues. CDR3 in amino acids: CASSFGGGPYNEQFF. The CDR3 DNA reads as TGCGCCAGCAGCTTCGGCGGGGGTCCTTACAATGAGCAGTTCTTC.

V and J are TRBV21-1 and TRBJ1-6. TRBV21-1 is a documented pseudogene. CDR3 length: 17 amino acids. CDR3 DNA: TGTGCCAGCAGCAAAGAGGAGGCGGTCCAGAGAAATTCACCCCTCCACTTT. Translating it yields CASSKEEAVQRNSPLHF.

Only one count was recorded for this clone. The chain recombines TRBV6-5 with TRBJ2-3; maybe TRBD2 (5 bases). With 0 bases removed from V and 5 bases from J, the gap between germline ends came to 6 bases. Germline loops: CDR1 MNHEY, CDR2 SVGAGI. The CDR3 is made up of 13 amino acids. The CDR3 loop reads CASSYSGRDTQYF. CDR3 bases: TGTGCCAGCAGTTACTCAGGGAGAGATACGCAGTATTTT.